This paragraph reports one TCR beta chain. Its antigen remains unknown. This sample's time point: patch test 1, 2 weeks after DPC sensitization. Treatment meaning: therapeutic diphenylcyclopropenone sensitization with weekly scalp DPC. Unfractionated whole blood yielded the extracted total RNA. A single record per CDR3 protein comes from TCRdb applying MiXCR to the RACE reads. The sample holds nearly 80,000 distinct CDR3 sequences, 10% seen once. The sample originates from a study of human T cells and chemical hapten exposure. Overall study results and limits: Among expanded TCRs, significantly more large CDR3 similarity clusters formed than among controls. Sensitization with DPC brought no change to TCRs above 1 in 1000 in frequency.

The V gene's germline CDR1 is SGHVS and CDR2 FQNEAQ. V shed 3 bases, J shed 4 bases, and the junction held 3 bases outside the gene matches. This CDR3 comprises 15 residues. Sequencing was performed on whole blood, taken in connection with sensitization to the hapten diphenylcyclopropenone (DPC). The chain couples TRBV7-8 to TRBJ2-1; 10 nucleotides match TRBD2. This TCR was recovered from a woman aged 50 to 65 with alopecia areata. Some clones in this sample may be carry-over from other donors' samples. CDR3 coding DNA: TGTGCCAGCAGCTTTGAAGCGGGAGGGTACAATGAGCAGTTCTTC. It specifies CASSFEAGGYNEQFF.